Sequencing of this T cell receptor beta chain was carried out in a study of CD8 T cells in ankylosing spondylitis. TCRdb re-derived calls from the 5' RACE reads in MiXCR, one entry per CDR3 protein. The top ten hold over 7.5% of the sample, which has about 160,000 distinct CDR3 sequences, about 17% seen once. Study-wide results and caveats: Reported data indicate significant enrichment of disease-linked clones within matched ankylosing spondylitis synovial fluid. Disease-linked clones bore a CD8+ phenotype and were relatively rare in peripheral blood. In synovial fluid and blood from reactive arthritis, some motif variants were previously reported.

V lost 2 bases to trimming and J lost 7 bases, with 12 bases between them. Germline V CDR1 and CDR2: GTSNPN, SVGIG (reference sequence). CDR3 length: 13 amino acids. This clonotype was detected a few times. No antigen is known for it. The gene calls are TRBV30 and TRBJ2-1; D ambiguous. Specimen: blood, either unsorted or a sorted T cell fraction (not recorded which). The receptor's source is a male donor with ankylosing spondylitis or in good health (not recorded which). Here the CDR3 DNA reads TGTGCCTGGAGTACTGTGGGTACTAATGAGCAGTTCTTC. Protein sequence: CAWSTVGTNEQFF.